Below, 22 T cell receptor beta chains from the same sample are listed, as sequenced in a study of identical twins. From the 5' RACE reads, TCRdb called clonotypes with MiXCR, one entry per CDR3 protein. Found here are some 320,000 distinct CDR3 sequences, 9% to 15% of them singletons; the top ten hold about 7%. This sample was also put to use in a study of yellow fever vaccine responses in identical twins.

The sequenced sample consisted of CD8+ T cells sorted from blood. These receptors all come from a woman in her late teens or twenties in good health.

This chain uses TRBV12-3 or TRBV12-4 with TRBJ1-2, with TRBD1 as a possible D gene (5 bases). This CDR3 region has 13 residues. Trimming left V 9 bases short and J 4 bases short, with 15 bases between. CDR3 bases: TGTGCCAGTCGACGCTTTGGGACCTATGGCTACACCTTC. Amino acids: CASRRFGTYGYTF.

In its sample, this clonotype was seen many times. V gene TRBV12-3 or TRBV12-4 combines with J gene TRBJ2-3, with unresolved D. The CDR3 spans 12 residues. Trimming took 5 bases from V and 4 from J, leaving 7 bases between them. CDR3 coding DNA: TGTGCCAGCAGTCCCTTTGCAGATACGCAGTATTTT. This gives the protein CASSPFADTQYF.

The chain combines TRBV9 with TRBJ2-3; tentatively, D is TRBD1 or TRBD2 (5 bases each). The germline V gene encodes CDR1 SGDLS and CDR2 YYNGEE. V was shortened by 3 bases and J by 4 bases, with 6 bases between the two germline ends. This CDR3 spans 12 amino acids. CDR3 DNA: TGTGCCAGCAGCGGAGGGGCAGATACGCAGTATTTT. Amino acids: CASSGGADTQYF.

This clonotype turned up a few times. The chain carries TRBV11-2 and TRBJ2-1, with 9 bases matching TRBD1. The germline gives CDR1 SGHAT, CDR2 FQNNGV. The CDR3 contains 14 residues. The J segment lost 8 bases and the V segment lost 7 bases, leaving 9 bases of the junction unmatched. The CDR3 here is CASTTGGAYDEQFF. DNA for the CDR3: TGTGCCAGCACTACAGGGGGCGCTTATGATGAGCAGTTCTTC. Full variable domain (outside the CDR3, taken from reference TRBV11-2 and TRBJ2-1): EAGVAQSPRYKIIEKRQSVAFWCNPISGHATLYWYQQILGQGPKLLIQFQNNGVVDDSQLPKDRFSAERLKGVDSTLKIQPAKLEDSAVYLCASTTGGAYDEQFFGPGTRLTVL.

V gene TRBV2 combines with J gene TRBJ1-2; D is perhaps TRBD1 (6 bases). The length of the CDR3 is 12 residues. Trimming shortened V by 6 bases and J by 4 bases, and 9 bases separated the two germline ends. Germline V gene data show CDR1 as SNHLY and CDR2 as FYNNEI. In DNA form, the CDR3 reads TGTGCCAGCAGAGGGGGAGTCTATGGCTACACCTTC. Its translation: CASRGGVYGYTF.

This chain links TRBV21-1 with TRBJ2-1; the table's TRBD2 call for D was not verified on the DNA. TRBV21-1 represents a pseudogene. This CDR3 comprises 17 residues. The CDR3 bases are TGTGCCAGCAGCAAAATAAATAGCGGGAGGGCCCACAATGAGCAGTTCTTC. It translates to CASSKINSGRAHNEQFF.

This chain links TRBV5-1 with TRBJ1-1; perhaps TRBD1 as D (6 bases). The V gene's germline CDR1 is SGHRS and CDR2 YFSETQ. Trimming cost V 2 bases and J 1 base, with 12 bases left between them. This CDR3 region has 15 residues. The CDR3 loop reads CASSLQGIRNTEAFF. The DNA for the CDR3 is TGCGCCAGCAGCTTACAGGGAATTAGGAACACTGAAGCTTTCTTT.

A few counts support this clonotype. The CDR3 here is CASSYSMDPYQETQYF. CDR3 nucleotides: TGTGCCAGCAGTTACTCGATGGACCCGTACCAAGAGACCCAGTACTTC. The chain has TRBV6-5 and TRBJ2-5; no clear D. This CDR3 has 16 residues. CDR1 is MNHEY and CDR2 is SVGAGI in the germline V gene. Trimming cost V 0 bases and J 0 bases, with 11 bases left between them.

This chain uses TRBV6-1 with TRBJ2-7; D perhaps matches TRBD2 (7 bases). The V end was cut by 1 base, the J end by 6 bases, with 16 bases between. The CDR3 has 15 amino acids. Germline V gives CDR1 MNHNS, CDR2 SASEGT. The CDR3 here is CASSEVGGAPVEQYV. The CDR3 nucleotides are TGTGCCAGCAGTGAAGTGGGGGGGGCTCCGGTCGAGCAGTACGTC.

This clonotype was detected ten times or more. The chain employs TRBV7-9 and TRBJ2-7; D is unclear. The CDR3 length is 12 residues. Trimming took 4 bases from V and 2 from J, leaving 6 bases between them. Germline lookup yields CDR1 SEHNR and CDR2 FQNEAQ (reference sequence). The CDR3 DNA sequence: TGTGCCAGCAGCTCTAATGCCTACGAGCAGTACTTC. It codes for CASSSNAYEQYF.

This clonotype was observed a handful of times. The chain employs TRBV29-1 and TRBJ2-3; perhaps D is TRBD1 or TRBD2 (6 bases each). The V and J ends lost 0 bases and 5 bases respectively, with 15 bases between them. CDR1 and CDR2 (germline): SQVTM, ANQGSEA. CDR3 length: 15 residues. CDR3 in DNA: TGCAGCGTTGAAGATCGCGGCGGAGGGGGAGATACGCAGTATTTT. Translated: CSVEDRGGGGDTQYF.

This clonotype was counted ten times or more. The rearrangement uses TRBV10-2 and TRBJ1-2, with D possibly matching TRBD1 (5 bases). Trimming took off 3 bases at V and 2 bases at J, with 16 bases between the two ends. The CDR3 is made up of 16 amino acids. Germline lookup yields CDR1 WSHSY and CDR2 SAAADI. CDR3 residues: CASSESSGDANYGYTF. In DNA, the CDR3 is TGCGCCAGCAGTGAATCGAGCGGGGACGCAAACTATGGCTACACCTTC.

The CDR3 is CASSFGETVGYTF. The CDR3 DNA reads TGTGCCAGCAGTTTTGGTGAGACTGTTGGCTACACCTTC. The V call is TRBV12-3 or TRBV12-4, the J call TRBJ1-2, with no clear D. Trimming took 3 bases from V and 7 from J, leaving 12 bases between them. The CDR3 totals 13 residues.

This clonotype was seen a handful of times. The genes are TRBV12-3 or TRBV12-4 and TRBJ1-6; 8 nucleotides agree with TRBD1. Trimming removed 5 bases from V and 7 bases from J; junction bases left unmatched: 13. There are 17 residues in the CDR3. The CDR3 loop is CASSPIGTGFLNSPLHF. The CDR3 bases are TGTGCCAGCAGTCCCATCGGGACAGGCTTTCTGAATTCACCCCTCCACTTT.

This clonotype was seen ten or more times. This chain connects TRBV3-1 to TRBJ2-7, with 10 bases lining up with TRBD1. V lost 6 bases and J lost 1; bases outside the gene matches: 18. Germline CDR1 LGHDT, CDR2 YNNKEL (reference sequence). CDR3 length: 19 amino acids. The CDR3 here is CASRKRTGGGNGGSYEQYV. Written as DNA, the CDR3 is TGTGCCAGCAGGAAACGGACAGGGGGTGGAAACGGCGGGTCCTACGAGCAGTACGTC.

This clonotype was counted only a few times. The V and J genes are TRBV5-5 and TRBJ2-7, with TRBD1 identical over 7 bases. Germline assignment: CDR1 SGHKS and CDR2 YYEKEE (reference sequence). V shed 4 bases and J 9 bases; nucleotides not matched to a gene: 13. The CDR3 consists of 14 residues. The CDR3 bases are TGTGCCAGCAGCGGCAGACAGGGAATCGTTTGGCAGTACGTC. This encodes CASSGRQGIVWQYV.

The chain uses TRBV4-1 and TRBJ2-7; D not resolved. V was pared by 8 bases and J by 5 bases, with 28 bases between. There are 17 residues in the CDR3. Germline V gene sequence: CDR1 MGHRA, CDR2 YSYEKL. The CDR3 reads CASGASGNPLLNDEQYF. The CDR3 region has the DNA TGCGCCAGCGGAGCATCTGGGAACCCCCTACTAAACGACGAGCAGTACTTC.

The gene calls are TRBV10-3 and TRBJ1-2; D might be TRBD1 (5 bases). The V end lost 9 bases, the J end lost 5 bases, and 19 bases lay between the germline ends. Germline values: CDR1 ENHRY, CDR2 SYGVKD. This CDR3 has 14 amino acids. In DNA form, the CDR3 reads TGTGCCATACTAGGGCAAGGGGAAGGATATGGCTACACCTTC. Translating it yields CAILGQGEGYGYTF.

This chain connects TRBV18 to TRBJ2-1; no firm D call. CDR1 KGHSH and CDR2 LQKENI come from the germline V gene. There are 15 residues in the CDR3. V lost 0 bases, J lost 10 bases, and 16 bases lay in between. CDR3 sequence (DNA): TGTGCCAGCTCACCACCGGTAGGAGCAGAAAGCGAGCAGTTCTTC. It yields the protein CASSPPVGAESEQFF.

The chain links TRBV6-2 or TRBV6-3 to TRBJ2-3; 10 bases are a match to TRBD1. The CDR3 spans 19 residues. Germline loops: CDR1 MNHEY, CDR2 SVGEGT. J was trimmed by 3 bases and V by 5 bases; bases with no gene match: 17. The DNA of the CDR3 is TGTGCCAGCAGTAATACCACTATATGGACAGGGGGGATGACAGATACGCAGTATTTT. Translated, it gives CASSNTTIWTGGMTDTQYF.

The chain has TRBV7-8 and TRBJ2-1, with a possible D match to TRBD2 (5 bases). This CDR3 spans 14 amino acids. Germline values: CDR1 SGHVS, CDR2 FQNEAQ. V was pared by 5 bases and J by 7 bases, with 15 bases between. The CDR3 spells CASSPEGDLNEQFF. In DNA, the CDR3 is TGTGCCAGCAGCCCCGAGGGCGACTTGAATGAGCAGTTCTTC.

Only a few counts were recorded for this clonotype. The chain couples TRBV7-8 to TRBJ2-5, with 11 bases matching TRBD2. Losses at the gene ends were 1 base for V and 2 bases for J; bases not matched to a gene: 3. The CDR3 covers 16 residues. Germline CDR1 reads SGHVS; CDR2 reads FQNEAQ. For the CDR3, the DNA is TGTGCCAGCAGCTTAGAGCGACTAGCGGGGCAAGAGACCCAGTACTTC. Protein: CASSLERLAGQETQYF. Full variable domain (outside the CDR3, taken from reference TRBV7-8 and TRBJ2-5): GAGVSQSPRYKVAKRGQDVALRCDPISGHVSLFWYQQALGQGPEFLTYFQNEAQLDKSGLPSDRFFAERPEGSVSTLKIQRTQQEDSAVYLCASSLERLAGQETQYFGPGTRLLVL.